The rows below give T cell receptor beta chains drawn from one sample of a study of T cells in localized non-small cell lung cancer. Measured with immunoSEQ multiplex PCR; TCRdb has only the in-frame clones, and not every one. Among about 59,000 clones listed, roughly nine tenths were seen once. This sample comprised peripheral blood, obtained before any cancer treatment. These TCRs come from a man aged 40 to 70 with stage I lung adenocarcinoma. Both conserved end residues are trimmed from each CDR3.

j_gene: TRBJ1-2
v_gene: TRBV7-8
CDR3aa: ASSLATVLDYGYT

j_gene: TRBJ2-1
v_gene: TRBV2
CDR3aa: ASTETSGSFDEQF

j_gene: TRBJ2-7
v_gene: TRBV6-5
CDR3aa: ASSYRQPPSYEQY

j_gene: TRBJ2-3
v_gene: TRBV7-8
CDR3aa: ASSGREAGTQY

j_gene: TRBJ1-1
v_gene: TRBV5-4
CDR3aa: ASRLGTDDTEAF

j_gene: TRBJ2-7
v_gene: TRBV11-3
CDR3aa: ASRDTSYEQY

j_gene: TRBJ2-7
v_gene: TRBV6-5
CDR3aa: ASHGTENSYEQY

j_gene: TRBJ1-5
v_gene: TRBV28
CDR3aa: ASRQGLANQPQH

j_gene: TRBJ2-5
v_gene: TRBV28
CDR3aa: ASSFGGRGRTQY

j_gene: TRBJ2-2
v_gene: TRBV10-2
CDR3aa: ASSESPSVSSELF

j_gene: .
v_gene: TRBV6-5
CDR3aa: ASISPSYEQY

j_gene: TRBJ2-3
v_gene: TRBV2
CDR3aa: ASSRTGGRTDTQY

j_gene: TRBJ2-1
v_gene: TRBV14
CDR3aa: ASSQEGYEQF

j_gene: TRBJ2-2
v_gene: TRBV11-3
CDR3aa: ASARGGTGELF

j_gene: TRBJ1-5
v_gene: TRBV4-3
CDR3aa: ASSQGTNQPQH

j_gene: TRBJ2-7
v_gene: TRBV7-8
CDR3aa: ASSLTGTSGSYEQY

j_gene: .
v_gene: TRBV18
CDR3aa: ASSSDRSSYEQY

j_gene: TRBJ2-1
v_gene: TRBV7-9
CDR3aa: ASSLAYNEQF

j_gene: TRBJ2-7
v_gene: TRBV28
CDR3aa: ASSLTGGAEQY

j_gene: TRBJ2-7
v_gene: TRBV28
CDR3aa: ASSLGTGGRYEQY

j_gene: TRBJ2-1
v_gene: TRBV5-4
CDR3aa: ASSRPGGSSYNEQF

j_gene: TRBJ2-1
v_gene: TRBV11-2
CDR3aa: ASSFDPASYNEQF